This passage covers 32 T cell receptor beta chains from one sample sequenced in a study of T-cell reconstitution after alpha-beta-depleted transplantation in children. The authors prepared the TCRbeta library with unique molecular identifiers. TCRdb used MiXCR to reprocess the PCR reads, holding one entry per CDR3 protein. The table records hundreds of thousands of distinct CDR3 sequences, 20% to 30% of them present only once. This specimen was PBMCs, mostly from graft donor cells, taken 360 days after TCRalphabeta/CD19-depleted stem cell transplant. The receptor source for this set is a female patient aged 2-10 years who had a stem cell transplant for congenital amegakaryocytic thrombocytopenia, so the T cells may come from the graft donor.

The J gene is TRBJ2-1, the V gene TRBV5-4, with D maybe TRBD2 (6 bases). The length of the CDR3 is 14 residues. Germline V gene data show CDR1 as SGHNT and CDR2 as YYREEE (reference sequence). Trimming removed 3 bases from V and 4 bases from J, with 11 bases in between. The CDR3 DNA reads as TGTGCCAGCAGCTCTGGGGGGTTTTACAATGAGCAGTTCTTC. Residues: CASSSGGFYNEQFF.

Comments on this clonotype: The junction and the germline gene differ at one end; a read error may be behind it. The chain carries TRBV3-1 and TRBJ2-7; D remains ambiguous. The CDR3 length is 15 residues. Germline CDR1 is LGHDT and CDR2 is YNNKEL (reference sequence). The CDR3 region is CACSQDLVTDYEQYF. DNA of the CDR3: TGTGCCTGCAGCCAAGATCTTGTTACAGATTACGAGCAGTACTTC.

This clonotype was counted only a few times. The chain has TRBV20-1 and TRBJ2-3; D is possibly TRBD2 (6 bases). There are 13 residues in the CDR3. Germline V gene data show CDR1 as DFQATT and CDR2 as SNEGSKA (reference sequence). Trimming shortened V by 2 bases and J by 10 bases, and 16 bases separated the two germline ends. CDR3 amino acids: CSARLQQWGAQYF. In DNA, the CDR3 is TGCAGTGCTAGACTCCAGCAGTGGGGGGCGCAGTATTTT.

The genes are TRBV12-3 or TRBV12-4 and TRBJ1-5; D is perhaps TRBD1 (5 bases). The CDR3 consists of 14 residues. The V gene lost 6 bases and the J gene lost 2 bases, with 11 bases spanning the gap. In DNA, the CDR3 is TGTGCCAGCAGGAGGGGTTTGGGCAATCAGCCCCAGCATTTT. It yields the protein CASRRGLGNQPQHF.

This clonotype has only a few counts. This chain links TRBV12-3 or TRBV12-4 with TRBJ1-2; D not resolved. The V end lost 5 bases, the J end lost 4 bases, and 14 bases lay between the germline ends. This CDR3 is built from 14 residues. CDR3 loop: CASSTHTWPYGYTF. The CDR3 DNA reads TGTGCCAGCAGTACACACACGTGGCCCTATGGCTACACCTTC.

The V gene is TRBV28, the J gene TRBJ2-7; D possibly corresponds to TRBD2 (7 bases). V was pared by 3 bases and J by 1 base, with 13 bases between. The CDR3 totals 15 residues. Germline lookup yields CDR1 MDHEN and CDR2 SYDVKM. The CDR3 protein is CASSFEGGESYEQYF. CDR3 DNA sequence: TGTGCCAGCAGTTTCGAAGGGGGGGAGTCCTACGAGCAGTACTTC.

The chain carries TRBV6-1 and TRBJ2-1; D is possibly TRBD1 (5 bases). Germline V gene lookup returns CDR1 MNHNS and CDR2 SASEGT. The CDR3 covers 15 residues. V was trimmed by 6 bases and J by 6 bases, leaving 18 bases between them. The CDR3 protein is CASSKRLGLSNEQFF. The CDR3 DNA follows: TGTGCCAGCAGCAAGAGACTGGGGCTTAGCAATGAGCAGTTCTTC.

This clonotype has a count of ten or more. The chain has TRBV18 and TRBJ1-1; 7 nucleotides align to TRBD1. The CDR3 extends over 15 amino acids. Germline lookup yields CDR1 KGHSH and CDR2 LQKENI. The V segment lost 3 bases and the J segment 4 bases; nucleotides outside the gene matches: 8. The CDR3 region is CASSPGTGTVTEAFF. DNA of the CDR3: TGTGCCAGCTCACCGGGTACCGGGACAGTCACTGAAGCTTTCTTT.

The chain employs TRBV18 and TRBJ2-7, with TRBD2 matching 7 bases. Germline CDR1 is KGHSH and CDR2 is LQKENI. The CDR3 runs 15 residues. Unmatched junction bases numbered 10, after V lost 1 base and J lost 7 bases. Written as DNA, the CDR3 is TGTGCCAGCTCACCACGGGCGGGAGTTCTGGGGGAGCAGTACTTC. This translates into CASSPRAGVLGEQYF. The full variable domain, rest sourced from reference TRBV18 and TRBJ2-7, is NAGVMQNPRHLVRRRGQEARLRCSPMKGHSHVYWYRQLPEEGLKFMVYLQKENIIDESGMPKERFSAEFPKEGPSILRIQQVVRGDSAAYFCASSPRAGVLGEQYFGPGTRLTVT.

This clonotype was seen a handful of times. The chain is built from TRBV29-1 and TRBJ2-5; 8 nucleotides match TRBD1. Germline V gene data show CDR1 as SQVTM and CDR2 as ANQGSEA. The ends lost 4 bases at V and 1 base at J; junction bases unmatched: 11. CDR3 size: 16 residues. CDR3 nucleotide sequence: TGCAGCGTTGTTCAGGGGGCGAGGGCCCCCCAAGAGACCCAGTACTTC. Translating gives CSVVQGARAPQETQYF. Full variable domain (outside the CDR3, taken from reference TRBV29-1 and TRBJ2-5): SAVISQKPSRDICQRGTSLTIQCQVDSQVTMMFWYRQQPGQSLTLIATANQGSEATYESGFVIDKFPISRPNLTFSTLTVSNMSPEDSSIYLCSVVQGARAPQETQYFGPGTRLLVL.

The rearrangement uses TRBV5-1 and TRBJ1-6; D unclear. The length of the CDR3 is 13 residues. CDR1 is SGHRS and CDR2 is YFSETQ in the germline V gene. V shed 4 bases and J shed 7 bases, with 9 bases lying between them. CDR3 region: CASSPETNSPLHF. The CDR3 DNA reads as TGCGCCAGCAGCCCGGAGACGAATTCACCCCTCCACTTT.

CDR3 DNA sequence: TGTGCCAGCAGTTTCGACGGCGGGGCCCAGTACTTC. As protein: CASSFDGGAQYF. The genes are TRBV12-3 or TRBV12-4 and TRBJ2-5; a weak D match, TRBD2 (6 bases). CDR3 length equals 12 residues. V lost 3 bases and J lost 9, with 11 bases in between.

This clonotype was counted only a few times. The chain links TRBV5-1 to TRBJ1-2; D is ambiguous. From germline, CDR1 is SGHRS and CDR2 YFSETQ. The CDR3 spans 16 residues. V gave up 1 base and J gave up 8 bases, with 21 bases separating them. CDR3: CASSLIFSVNTGGYTF. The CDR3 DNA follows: TGCGCCAGCAGCTTGATATTCTCGGTCAACACGGGAGGCTACACCTTC. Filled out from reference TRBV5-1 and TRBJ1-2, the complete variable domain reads KAGVTQTPRYLIKTRGQQVTLSCSPISGHRSVSWYQQTPGQGLQFLFEYFSETQRNKGNFPGRFSGRQFSNSRSEMNVSTLELGDSALYLCASSLIFSVNTGGYTFGSGTRLTVV.

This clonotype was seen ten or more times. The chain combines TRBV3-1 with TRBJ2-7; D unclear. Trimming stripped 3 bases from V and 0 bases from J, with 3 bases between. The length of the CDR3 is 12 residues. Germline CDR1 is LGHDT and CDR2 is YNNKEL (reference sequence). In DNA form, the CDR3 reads TGTGCCAGCAGCCAGGACTCCTACGAGCAGTACTTC. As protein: CASSQDSYEQYF.

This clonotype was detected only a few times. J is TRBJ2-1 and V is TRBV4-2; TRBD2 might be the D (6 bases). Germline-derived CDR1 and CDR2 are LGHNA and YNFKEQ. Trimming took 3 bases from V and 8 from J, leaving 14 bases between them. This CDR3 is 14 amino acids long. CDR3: CASSHGTSGHEQFF. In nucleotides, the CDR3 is TGTGCCAGCAGCCATGGGACTTCGGGACATGAGCAGTTCTTC.

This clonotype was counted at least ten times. In DNA form, the CDR3 reads TGTGCCATCAAGGACCAATTTAACCGCAATGAGCAGTTCTTC. This encodes CAIKDQFNRNEQFF. The V call is TRBV10-3, the J call TRBJ2-1; D is undetermined. This CDR3 spans 14 amino acids. The germline CDR1 and CDR2 sequences are ENHRY and SYGVKD. The V and J ends lost 7 bases and 6 bases respectively, with 16 bases between them.

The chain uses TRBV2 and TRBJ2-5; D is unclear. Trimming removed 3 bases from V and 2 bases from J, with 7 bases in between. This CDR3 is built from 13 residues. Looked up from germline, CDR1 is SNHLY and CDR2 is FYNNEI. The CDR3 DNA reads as TGTGCCAGCAGTGACCAGCCGCAAGAGACCCAGTACTTC. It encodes CASSDQPQETQYF.

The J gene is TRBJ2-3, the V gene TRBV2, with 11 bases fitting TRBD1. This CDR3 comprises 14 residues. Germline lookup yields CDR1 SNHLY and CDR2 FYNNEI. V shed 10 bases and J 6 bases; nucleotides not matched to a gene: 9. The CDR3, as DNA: TGTGCCACCCGAGGACAGGGGGCGTCCGATACGCAGTATTTT. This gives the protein CATRGQGASDTQYF. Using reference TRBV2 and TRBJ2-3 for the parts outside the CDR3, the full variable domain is EPEVTQTPSHQVTQMGQEVILRCVPISNHLYFYWYRQILGQKVEFLVSFYNNEISEKSEIFDDQFSVERPDGSNFTLKIRSTKLEDSAMYFCATRGQGASDTQYFGPGTRLTVL.

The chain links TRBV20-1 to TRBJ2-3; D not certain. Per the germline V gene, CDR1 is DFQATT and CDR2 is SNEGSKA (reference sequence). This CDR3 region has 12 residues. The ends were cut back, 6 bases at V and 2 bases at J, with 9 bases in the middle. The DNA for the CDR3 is TGCAGTGCCCCAGCCTCCACAGATACGCAGTATTTT. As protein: CSAPASTDTQYF.

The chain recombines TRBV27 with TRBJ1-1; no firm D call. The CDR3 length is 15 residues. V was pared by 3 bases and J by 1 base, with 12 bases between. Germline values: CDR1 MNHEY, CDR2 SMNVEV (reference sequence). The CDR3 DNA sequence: TGTGCCAGCAGTTTGTATTACGGGGAGAACACTGAAGCTTTCTTT. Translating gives CASSLYYGENTEAFF.

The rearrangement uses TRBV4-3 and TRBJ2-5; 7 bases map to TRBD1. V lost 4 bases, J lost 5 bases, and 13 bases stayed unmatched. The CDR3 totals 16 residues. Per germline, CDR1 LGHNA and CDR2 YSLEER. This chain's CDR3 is CASSRPSGTVGETQYF. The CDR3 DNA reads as TGCGCCAGCAGCCGCCCATCCGGGACAGTAGGGGAGACCCAGTACTTC.

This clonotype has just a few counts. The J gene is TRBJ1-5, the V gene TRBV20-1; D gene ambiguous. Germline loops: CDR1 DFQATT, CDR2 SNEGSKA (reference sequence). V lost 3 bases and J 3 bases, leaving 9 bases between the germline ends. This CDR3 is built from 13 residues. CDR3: CSASNDNNQPQHF. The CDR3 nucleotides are TGCAGTGCTAGTAATGACAACAATCAGCCCCAGCATTTT.

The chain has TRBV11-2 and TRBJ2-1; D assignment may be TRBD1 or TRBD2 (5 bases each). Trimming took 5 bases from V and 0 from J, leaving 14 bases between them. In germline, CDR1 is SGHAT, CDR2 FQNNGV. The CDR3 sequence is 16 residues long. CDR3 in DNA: TGTGCCAGCAGCAATGGGGGACCTATCTCCTACAATGAGCAGTTCTTC. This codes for CASSNGGPISYNEQFF. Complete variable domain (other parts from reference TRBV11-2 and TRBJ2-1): EAGVAQSPRYKIIEKRQSVAFWCNPISGHATLYWYQQILGQGPKLLIQFQNNGVVDDSQLPKDRFSAERLKGVDSTLKIQPAKLEDSAVYLCASSNGGPISYNEQFFGPGTRLTVL.

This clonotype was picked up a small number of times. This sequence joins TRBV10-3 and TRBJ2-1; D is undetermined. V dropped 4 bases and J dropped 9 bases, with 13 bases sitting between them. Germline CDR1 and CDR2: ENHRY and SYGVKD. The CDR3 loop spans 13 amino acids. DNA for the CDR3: TGTGCCATCAGTGGCCCCTCCGGTACTGAGCAGTTCTTC. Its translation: CAISGPSGTEQFF.

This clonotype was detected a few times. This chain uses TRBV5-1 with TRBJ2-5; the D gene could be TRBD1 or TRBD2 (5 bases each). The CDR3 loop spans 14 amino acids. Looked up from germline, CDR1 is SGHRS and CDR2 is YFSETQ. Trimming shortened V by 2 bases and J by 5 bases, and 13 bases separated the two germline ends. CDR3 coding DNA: TGCGCCAGCAGCTTTGGGGCCGGCGGGGAGACCCAGTACTTC. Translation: CASSFGAGGETQYF.

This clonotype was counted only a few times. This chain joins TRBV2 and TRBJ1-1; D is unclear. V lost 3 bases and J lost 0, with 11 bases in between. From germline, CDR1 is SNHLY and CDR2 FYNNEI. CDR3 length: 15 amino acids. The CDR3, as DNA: TGTGCCAGCAGTGATAGAGGCGGGTTGAACACTGAAGCTTTCTTT. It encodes CASSDRGGLNTEAFF.

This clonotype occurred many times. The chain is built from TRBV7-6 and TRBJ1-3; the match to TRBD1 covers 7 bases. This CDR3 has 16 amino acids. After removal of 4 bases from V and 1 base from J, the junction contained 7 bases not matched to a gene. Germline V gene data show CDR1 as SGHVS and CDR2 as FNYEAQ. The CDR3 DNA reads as TGTGCCAGCAGCTCGACAGGGCCGAGGTCTGGAAACACCATATATTTT. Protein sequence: CASSSTGPRSGNTIYF.

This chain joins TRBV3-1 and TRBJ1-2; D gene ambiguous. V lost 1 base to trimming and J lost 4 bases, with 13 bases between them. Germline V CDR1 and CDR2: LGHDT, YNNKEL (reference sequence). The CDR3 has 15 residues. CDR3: CASSQGLGVGYGYTF. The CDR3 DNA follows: TGTGCCAGCAGCCAAGGTTTAGGTGTAGGCTATGGCTACACCTTC. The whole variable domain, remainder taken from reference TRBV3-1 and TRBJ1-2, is DTAVSQTPKYLVTQMGNDKSIKCEQNLGHDTMYWYKQDSKKFLKIMFSYNNKELIINETVPNRFSPKSPDKAHLNLHINSLELGDSAVYFCASSQGLGVGYGYTFGSGTRLTVV.

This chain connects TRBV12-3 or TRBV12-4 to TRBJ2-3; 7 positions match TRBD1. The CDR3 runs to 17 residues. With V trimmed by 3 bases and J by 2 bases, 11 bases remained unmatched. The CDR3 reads CASSFLRWDSPTDTQYF. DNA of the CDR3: TGTGCCAGCAGTTTCCTCCGATGGGACAGCCCCACAGATACGCAGTATTTT.

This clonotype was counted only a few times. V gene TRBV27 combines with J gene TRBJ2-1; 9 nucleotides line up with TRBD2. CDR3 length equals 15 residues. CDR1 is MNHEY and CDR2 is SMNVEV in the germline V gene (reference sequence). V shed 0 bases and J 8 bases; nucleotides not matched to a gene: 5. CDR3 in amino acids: CASSLSLAGRHEQFF. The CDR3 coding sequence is TGTGCCAGCAGTTTATCGCTAGCGGGACGTCATGAGCAGTTCTTC.

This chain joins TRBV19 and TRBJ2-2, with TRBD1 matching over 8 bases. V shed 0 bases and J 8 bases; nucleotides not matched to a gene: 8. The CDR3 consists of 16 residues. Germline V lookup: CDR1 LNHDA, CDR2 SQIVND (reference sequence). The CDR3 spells CASSIDGQGAPGELFF. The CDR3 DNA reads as TGTGCCAGTAGTATAGATGGCCAGGGGGCGCCGGGGGAGCTGTTTTTT.

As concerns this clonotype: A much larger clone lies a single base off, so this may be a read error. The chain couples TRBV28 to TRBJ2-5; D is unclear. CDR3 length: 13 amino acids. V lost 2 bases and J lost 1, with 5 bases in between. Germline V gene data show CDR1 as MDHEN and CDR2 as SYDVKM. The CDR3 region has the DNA TGTGCCAGCAGTTTACCGGCCCAAGAGACCCAGTACTTC. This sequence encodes CASSLPAQETQYF.